Listed below are T cell receptor beta chains from one sample, sequenced in a study of chemoradiotherapy in HPV16-positive cancers. Clones were read by immunoSEQ multiplex PCR, and TCRdb kept only the in-frame ones, dropping some. The sample includes some 12,000 clones, roughly 80% of them seen just once. The material was obtained from a patient who underwent chemoradiotherapy. All receptors come from a human donor with HPV-associated anogenital cancer. CDR3s include the opening cysteine and the closing phenylalanine or tryptophan. A D gene is named only where the DNA matches it firmly. Not all rows give a size; the values are once, few, many and, for expanded clones, a class.

d_call	v_call	clone_size	j_call	cdr3_nt	cdr3_aa
-	TRBV6-1	-	TRBJ2-7	TGTGCCAGCACTCAGGCCCGGACGCTCAATCGGCAGTACTTC	CASTQARTLNRQYF
-	TRBV5-1	-	TRBJ1-2	TGCGCCAGCAGGTCAGCCCAGCAGGGACGTCATGGCTACACCTTC	CASRSAQQGRHGYTF
-	TRBV7-9	-	TRBJ1-5	TGTGCCAGCAGCGTTGGGGGGAGCCAGCCCCAGCATTTT	CASSVGGSQPQHF
-	TRBV18	-	TRBJ2-5	TGTGCCAGCTCAATCACAATCCGGTCGAATACGGGAGAGACCCAGTACTTC	CASSITIRSNTGETQYF
-	TRBV7-9	-	TRBJ2-2	TGTGCCAGCAGCACTACATTAGGAGGCACCGGGGAGCTGTTTTTT	CASSTTLGGTGELFF
-	TRBV10-3	-	TRBJ1-5	TGTGCCATCAGGGGGACACGGGATCAGCCCCAGCATTTT	CAIRGTRDQPQHF
-	TRBV7-2	-	TRBJ1-2	TGTGCCAGCAGCTTAGGAGGACGTAACTATGGCTACACCTTC	CASSLGGRNYGYTF
-	TRBV19	-	TRBJ1-6	TGTGCCACCTCCCTGGAATGGAGTTCACCCCTCCACTTT	CATSLEWSSPLHF
-	TRBV9	-	TRBJ2-5	TGTGCCAGCAGCGCAATCCAAGAGACCCAGTACTTC	CASSAIQETQYF
-	TRBV28	-	TRBJ2-7	TGTGCCAGCAGCTTCATTACAGGAGACGTCTACGAGCAGTACTTC	CASSFITGDVYEQYF
-	TRBV5-1	-	TRBJ2-4	TGCGCCAGCACCCCCGAGGGGCAAGCGAACATTCAGTACTTC	CASTPEGQANIQYF
-	TRBV19	few	TRBJ2-7	TGTGCCAGTAGCCCCCGGAGGAGCTCCTACGAGCAGTACTTC	CASSPRRSSYEQYF
TRBD1	TRBV5-1	-	TRBJ2-1	TGCGCCAGCAGCCCGGACAGGGTCGGCCACAATGAGCAGTTCTTC	CASSPDRVGHNEQFF
-	TRBV5-6	-	TRBJ2-2	TGTGCCAGCAGCTCCGGGACTTTCACCGGGGAGCTGTTTTTT	CASSSGTFTGELFF
TRBD1	TRBV7-3	-	TRBJ1-1	TGTGCCAGCAGCGGACAGGGTACGGGTGAAGCTTTCTTT	CASSGQGTGEAFF
-	TRBV6-6	few	TRBJ1-4	TGTGCCAGCAGAGCGGGCGGGGATGAAAAACTGTTTTTT	CASRAGGDEKLFF
-	TRBV18	-	TRBJ1-1	TGTGCCAGCTCACCACCCAGGGTCGGAAGGGGGTGGGACACTGAAGCTTTCTTT	CASSPPRVGRGWDTEAFF
-	TRBV28	once	TRBJ1-3	TGTGCCAGCAGTCCCACGGTCGCTGGAAACACCATATATTTT	CASSPTVAGNTIYF
-	TRBV6-6	few	TRBJ1-6	TGTGCCAGCAGTTACAGGGCAGGTCCCCCGTTCCACTTT	CASSYRAGPPFHF
-	TRBV4-1	few	TRBJ1-5	TGCGCCAGCAGCGACACAGGACGCAATCAGCCCCAGCATTTT	CASSDTGRNQPQHF
-	TRBV4-2	-	TRBJ2-1	TGTGCCAGCAGCTTCCAAGCCTCCCGGTATGACGAGCAGTTCTTC	CASSFQASRYDEQFF
TRBD1	TRBV6-5	-	TRBJ1-6	TGTGCCAGCAGTTATGGGACAGGGACACCCCTCCACTTT	CASSYGTGTPLHF
-	TRBV4-3	-	TRBJ2-2	TGCGCCAGCAGTCTTACTAGCAGCAACACCGGGGAGCTGTTTTTT	CASSLTSSNTGELFF
-	TRBV4-1	once	TRBJ2-4	TGCGCCAGCAGCCAACCCCTTACGGGGGCCAAAAACATTCAGTACTTC	CASSQPLTGAKNIQYF
-	TRBV9	-	TRBJ1-4	TGTGCCAGCAGCGTAGGGGGAGACAGAGCGGGAAAACTGTTTTTT	CASSVGGDRAGKLFF
-	TRBV14	-	TRBJ2-2	TGTGCCAGCAGCCAAGGATCAGGGACCGCGGAGCTGTTTTTT	CASSQGSGTAELFF
-	TRBV9	-	TRBJ1-2	TGTGCCAGCAGCGCCGGAGCTACGGGGCGGGATGGCTACACCTTC	CASSAGATGRDGYTF
-	TRBV4-3	-	TRBJ2-7	TGCGCCAGCAGCCAAGATCTAGGGTGGTACGAGCAGTACTTC	CASSQDLGWYEQYF
-	TRBV28	few	TRBJ2-7	TGTGCCAGCAGTTCCCCCTACGAGCAGTACTTC	CASSSPYEQYF
-	TRBV6-1	-	TRBJ2-5	TGTGCCAGCTCCCCCAACCATTCAGAGACCCAGTACTTC	CASSPNHSETQYF
TRBD2	TRBV9	few	TRBJ2-3	TGTGCCAGCAGCGTAGGCGCTAGCGGGGGGCTAGGAACGCAGTATTTT	CASSVGASGGLGTQYF
-	TRBV11-1	-	TRBJ2-1	TGTGCCAGCAGCTTAGGCCAGGGGCCCTACAATGAGCAGTTCTTC	CASSLGQGPYNEQFF
-	TRBV4-1	-	TRBJ1-5	TGCGCCAGCGGGGCTACGGTAAACAGCAATCAGCCCCAGCATTTT	CASGATVNSNQPQHF
-	TRBV27	once	TRBJ1-6	TGTGCCAGCAGTTTATGGGGGGGGAATTCACCCCTCCACTTT	CASSLWGGNSPLHF
-	TRBV7-9	-	TRBJ2-2	TGTGCCAGCAGCTCCCCGCGGGCAGTGAACACCGGGGAGCTGTTTTTT	CASSSPRAVNTGELFF
TRBD2	TRBV30	-	TRBJ2-5	TGTGCCTGGAGTGTGACTAGCTGGTACCAAGAGACCCAGTACTTC	CAWSVTSWYQETQYF
-	TRBV29-1	-	TRBJ2-3	TGCAGCGTTGAAAGGGGGACAGATACGCAGTATTTT	CSVERGTDTQYF
-	TRBV30	-	TRBJ2-2	TGTGCCTGGAAGAACACCGCGTGGACCGGGGAGCTGTTTTTT	CAWKNTAWTGELFF
-	TRBV28	-	TRBJ2-7	TGTGCCAGCAGTCTGACAGTTAGCTCCTACGAGCAGTACTTC	CASSLTVSSYEQYF
TRBD1	TRBV30	-	TRBJ1-5	TGTGCCTGGAGCGTCGACAGGGCCTGGCAGCCCCAGCATTTT	CAWSVDRAWQPQHF
-	TRBV6-1	-	TRBJ1-3	TGTGCCAGCAGTGAAGACAGGAGCCCGACCATCATATATTTT	CASSEDRSPTIIYF
TRBD2	TRBV7-6	-	TRBJ2-6	TGTGCCAGCAGCACCCTAGCGGGAGTATCTCCCTCTGGGGCCAACGTCCTGACTTTC	CASSTLAGVSPSGANVLTF
-	TRBV29-1	-	TRBJ2-7	TGCAGCGTCGCCATACAGGGACGGTCCTACGAGCAGTACTTC	CSVAIQGRSYEQYF
-	TRBV5-1	-	TRBJ1-1	TGCGCCAGCTCTTGGGCAGGGAGAACTGAAGCTTTCTTT	CASSWAGRTEAFF